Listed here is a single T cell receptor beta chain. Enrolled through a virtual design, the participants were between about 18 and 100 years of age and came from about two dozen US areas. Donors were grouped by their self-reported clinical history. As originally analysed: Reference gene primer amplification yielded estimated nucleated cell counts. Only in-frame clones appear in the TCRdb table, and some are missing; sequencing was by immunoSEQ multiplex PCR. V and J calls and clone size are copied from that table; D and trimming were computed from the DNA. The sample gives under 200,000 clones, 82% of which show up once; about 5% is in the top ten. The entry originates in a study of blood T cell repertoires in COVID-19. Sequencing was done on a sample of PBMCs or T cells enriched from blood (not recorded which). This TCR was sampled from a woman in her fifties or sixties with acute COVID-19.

CDR3 DNA: TGTGCCAGCAGTTCAGCAGGGGACAATTCACCCCTCCACTTT. Protein product: CASSSAGDNSPLHF. The V and J genes are TRBV28 and TRBJ1-6, with D maybe TRBD1 (6 bases). Trimming removed 4 bases from V and 7 bases from J, with 11 bases in between. This CDR3 is 14 amino acids long. Germline CDR1 MDHEN, CDR2 SYDVKM.